This is a list of T cell receptor beta chains from one sample in a study of T cell responses to AZD1222 COVID-19 vaccine. Some clones are missing from TCRdb's copy, which holds only in-frame ones; the method was immunoSEQ multiplex PCR. The sample holds 180,000 or so clones; around 88% are singletons and the top ten take more than 7%. The source material was peripheral blood, sampled on day 0 of AZD1222 vaccination. Receptors originate from an adult in good health. Each CDR3 is given with its conserved first and last residue. The D gene is left open where the match is weak. A row's size may be missing; if present it is once, few, many or a size class.

j_gene	abundance	v_gene	d_gene	CDR3aa	CDR3nt
TRBJ1-2	-	TRBV30	-	CAWSVQPIYGYTF	TGTGCCTGGAGTGTACAGCCGATTTATGGCTACACCTTC
TRBJ1-5	-	TRBV30	-	CAWSEGVDQPQHF	TGTGCCTGGAGTGAAGGAGTAGATCAGCCCCAGCATTTT
TRBJ1-2	-	TRBV30	-	CAGTVRAWGYGYTF	TGTGCCGGAACCGTGCGGGCTTGGGGCTATGGCTACACCTTC
TRBJ1-3	-	TRBV5-6	-	CASSRGALRFSGNTIYF	TGTGCCAGCAGCAGGGGGGCCCTCCGTTTCTCTGGAAACACCATATATTTT
TRBJ2-7	-	TRBV11-2	-	CASSLVPGQYF	TGTGCCAGCAGCTTAGTTCCGGGGCAGTACTTC
TRBJ2-1	-	TRBV5-6	TRBD2	CASSWGLADYNEQFF	TGTGCCAGCAGCTGGGGACTAGCGGATTACAATGAGCAGTTCTTC
TRBJ2-5	-	TRBV6-2/TRBV6-3	-	CASSYKRTGQETQYF	TGTGCCAGCAGTTACAAGCGCACGGGGCAAGAGACCCAGTACTTC
TRBJ1-6	once	TRBV30	TRBD1	CAWSLDRDNSPLHF	TGTGCCTGGAGTTTAGACAGGGATAATTCACCCCTCCACTTT
TRBJ1-6	-	TRBV28	TRBD1	CASSYAQGPSNSPLHF	TGTGCCAGCAGTTACGCACAGGGGCCTTCGAATTCACCCCTCCACTTT
TRBJ2-1	-	TRBV12-3/TRBV12-4	-	CASSLEAATEQFF	TGTGCCAGCAGTTTAGAAGCAGCCACTGAGCAGTTCTTC
TRBJ1-4	-	TRBV6-6	TRBD1	CASSYSTGQGREKLFF	TGTGCCAGCAGTTACTCGACGGGACAGGGTCGGGAAAAACTGTTTTTT
TRBJ2-2	few	TRBV7-2	TRBD1	CASSLTGANTGELFF	TGTGCCAGCAGCCTCACAGGGGCGAACACCGGGGAGCTGTTTTTT
TRBJ2-5	-	TRBV5-4	TRBD1	CASSLRGTGPRGETQYF	TGTGCCAGCAGCTTGAGAGGGACAGGCCCGAGAGGAGAGACCCAGTACTTC
TRBJ2-3	-	TRBV7-2	-	CASSLDGGADTQYF	TGTGCCAGCAGCTTAGACGGCGGGGCAGATACGCAGTATTTT
TRBJ1-1	-	TRBV5-4	TRBD1	CASSFPRGENTEAFF	TGTGCCAGCAGCTTTCCCAGGGGGGAGAACACTGAAGCTTTCTTT
TRBJ1-2	-	TRBV6-4	TRBD1	CASSEGQGSDGYTF	TGTGCCAGCAGTGAAGGACAGGGTTCCGATGGCTACACCTTC
TRBJ1-2	-	TRBV10-2	-	CASKGQPAYGYTF	TGCGCCAGCAAAGGGCAGCCCGCCTATGGCTACACCTTC
TRBJ1-5	-	TRBV2	TRBD1	CASSESRGQGRSNQPQHF	TGTGCCAGCAGTGAATCAAGGGGACAGGGACGAAGCAATCAGCCCCAGCATTTT
TRBJ1-4	-	TRBV7-2	-	CASSLLFPSATNEKLFF	TGTGCCAGCAGCTTATTGTTCCCCTCCGCAACTAATGAAAAACTGTTTTTT
TRBJ1-6	-	TRBV7-2	TRBD1	CASRDRGVGSPLHF	TGTGCCAGCAGAGACAGGGGAGTCGGATCACCCCTCCACTTT
TRBJ2-7	-	TRBV30	-	CATESSYEQYF	TGTGCTACGGAGAGCTCCTACGAGCAGTACTTC
TRBJ1-2	-	TRBV7-2	-	CASSLGHLTNYGYTF	TGTGCCAGCAGCTTAGGGCACCTGACTAACTATGGCTACACCTTC
TRBJ1-5	-	TRBV19	-	CASCGGGPMTNQPQHF	TGTGCCAGTTGCGGGGGGGGCCCAATGACCAATCAGCCCCAGCATTTT
TRBJ2-1	once	TRBV19	-	CASTHAQGRSYNEQFF	TGTGCCAGTACCCACGCCCAGGGACGGAGTTACAATGAGCAGTTCTTC
TRBJ1-1	-	TRBV9	-	CASTPTPQASGAAFF	TGTGCCAGCACCCCGACCCCCCAGGCCTCGGGGGCCGCTTTCTTT
TRBJ2-7	few	TRBV18	-	CASSRETYEQYF	TGTGCCAGCTCACGGGAGACCTACGAGCAGTACTTC
TRBJ2-5	-	TRBV11-1	-	CASSLGRSQETQYF	TGTGCCAGCAGCTTAGGGCGAAGCCAAGAGACCCAGTACTTC
TRBJ2-2	-	TRBV4-3	-	CASSLVGQNTGELFF	TGCGCCAGCAGCCTTGTGGGGCAGAACACCGGGGAGCTGTTTTTT
TRBJ2-7	-	TRBV5-1	-	CASSPTGGNYEQYF	TGCGCCAGCAGCCCCACAGGAGGCAACTACGAGCAGTACTTC
TRBJ1-2	-	TRBV10-3	-	CAISDWQLYGYTF	TGTGCCATCAGTGACTGGCAGCTCTATGGCTACACCTTC
TRBJ1-3	-	TRBV2	-	CASSDRPRSGNTIYF	TGTGCCAGCAGTGATCGTCCCCGCTCTGGAAACACCATATATTTT
TRBJ2-2	-	TRBV4-2	-	CATSQVEGGAGELFF	TGTGCCACCAGCCAAGTTGAGGGGGGGGCCGGGGAGCTGTTTTTT
TRBJ1-1	few	TRBV29-1	-	CSVGRVASFGTEAFF	TGCAGCGTTGGCAGGGTAGCTTCCTTTGGAACTGAAGCTTTCTTT
TRBJ1-2	-	TRBV5-4	-	CASSLRQGYGYTF	TGTGCCAGCAGCCTGAGGCAGGGCTATGGCTACACCTTC
TRBJ1-4	-	TRBV30	-	CAWSYPRTATNEKLFF	TGTGCCTGGAGTTATCCGCGAACAGCAACTAATGAAAAACTGTTTTTT
TRBJ2-4	-	TRBV19	TRBD1	CASRTDRANIQYF	TGTGCCAGTAGGACCGACAGGGCTAACATTCAGTACTTC
TRBJ2-2	-	TRBV27	TRBD1	CASKRTGRGELFF	TGTGCCAGCAAGAGGACAGGGCGGGGGGAGCTGTTTTTT
TRBJ1-5	-	TRBV28	TRBD1	CASSTGGRQPQHF	TGTGCCAGCAGCACAGGGGGACGTCAGCCCCAGCATTTT
TRBJ2-7	-	TRBV29-1	-	CSVAVSSYEQYF	TGCAGCGTTGCCGTGAGCTCCTACGAGCAGTACTTC
TRBJ2-1	-	TRBV2	TRBD2	CASILAGVEQFF	TGTGCCAGCATACTAGCGGGGGTGGAGCAGTTCTTC
TRBJ1-4	-	TRBV3-1/TRBV3-2	-	CASSQGWGEKLFF	TGTGCCAGCAGCCAAGGTTGGGGTGAAAAACTGTTTTTT
TRBJ1-2	-	TRBV6-1	-	CASSEANSPRGYTF	TGTGCCAGCAGTGAAGCGAACAGCCCTAGGGGCTACACCTTC
TRBJ2-2	-	TRBV6-5	TRBD2	CASSYERGDTGELFF	TGTGCCAGCAGTTACGAGCGGGGGGACACCGGGGAGCTGTTTTTT
TRBJ2-1	once	TRBV10-3	-	CAISELRQASYNEQFF	TGTGCCATCAGTGAGCTTCGACAGGCTTCCTACAATGAGCAGTTCTTC
TRBJ1-2	-	TRBV2	-	CASSDRRGDGYTF	TGTGCCAGCAGTGATCGGCGGGGGGATGGCTACACCTTC
TRBJ1-1	few	TRBV7-2	TRBD1	CASSSNRGKGTEAFF	TGTGCCAGCAGCTCCAACAGGGGAAAGGGCACTGAAGCTTTCTTT
TRBJ2-1	-	TRBV4-2	-	CASSQDYTEQFF	TGTGCCAGCAGCCAAGATTATACTGAGCAGTTCTTC